What follows describes a single T cell receptor beta chain. Produced via immunoSEQ multiplex PCR; TCRdb's table is partial and in-frame only. This table has around 67,000 clones, roughly 88% appearing once. Germline values: CDR1 SGHTA, CDR2 FQGNSA. V lost 5 bases to trimming and J lost 6 bases; unmatched junction nucleotides: 7. CDR3 length: 13 amino acids. The data derive from a study of T cells after somatic rescue of genetic block. What was sequenced was peripheral blood mononuclear cells (PBMCs). V usage is TRBV7-2 and J usage is TRBJ2-7; 7 positions match TRBD1. The TCR comes from a man aged 25 to 40. The CDR3 DNA is TGTGCCAGCAGCCTCGGGACAGCAAGCGAGCAGTACTTC. Translation: CASSLGTASEQYF.